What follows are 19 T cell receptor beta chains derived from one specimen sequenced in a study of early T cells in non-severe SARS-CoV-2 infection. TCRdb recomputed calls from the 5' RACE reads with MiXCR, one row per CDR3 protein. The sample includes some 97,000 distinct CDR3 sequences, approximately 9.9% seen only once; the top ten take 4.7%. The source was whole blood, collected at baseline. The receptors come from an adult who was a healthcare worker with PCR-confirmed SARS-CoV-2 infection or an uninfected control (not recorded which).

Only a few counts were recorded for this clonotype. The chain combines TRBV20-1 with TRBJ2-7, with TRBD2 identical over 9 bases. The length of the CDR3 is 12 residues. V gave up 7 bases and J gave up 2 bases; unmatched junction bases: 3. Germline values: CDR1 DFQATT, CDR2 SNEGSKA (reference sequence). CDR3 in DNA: TGCAGTGGTAGCGGGAGAACCTACGAGCAGTACTTC. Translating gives CSGSGRTYEQYF.

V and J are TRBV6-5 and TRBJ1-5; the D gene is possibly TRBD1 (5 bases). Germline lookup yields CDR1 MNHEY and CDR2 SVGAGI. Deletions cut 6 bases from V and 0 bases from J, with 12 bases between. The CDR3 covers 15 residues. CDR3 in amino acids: CASSKTTVSNQPQHF. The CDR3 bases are TGTGCCAGCAGCAAGACGACAGTTAGCAATCAGCCCCAGCATTTT.

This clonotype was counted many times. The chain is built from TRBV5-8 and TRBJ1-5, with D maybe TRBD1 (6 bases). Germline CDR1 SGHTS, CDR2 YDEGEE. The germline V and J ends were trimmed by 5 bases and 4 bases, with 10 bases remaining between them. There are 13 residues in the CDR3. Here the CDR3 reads CASRMRGNQPQHF. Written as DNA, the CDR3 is TGTGCCAGCAGAATGAGGGGGAATCAGCCCCAGCATTTT.

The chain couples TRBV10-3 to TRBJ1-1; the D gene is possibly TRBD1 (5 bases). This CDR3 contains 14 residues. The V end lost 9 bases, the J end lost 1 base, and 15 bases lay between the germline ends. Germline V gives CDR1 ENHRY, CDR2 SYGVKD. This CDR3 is CAISLGPQNTEAFF. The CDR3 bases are TGTGCCATTTCGTTGGGACCACAGAACACTGAAGCTTTCTTT.

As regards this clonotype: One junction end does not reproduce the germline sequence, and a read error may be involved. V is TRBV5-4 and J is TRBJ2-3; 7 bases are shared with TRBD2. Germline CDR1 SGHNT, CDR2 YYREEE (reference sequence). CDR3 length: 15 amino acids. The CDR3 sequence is CVSSGAGSVTDTQYF. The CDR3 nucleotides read TGTGTCAGCAGCGGGGCCGGATCAGTCACAGATACGCAGTATTTT.

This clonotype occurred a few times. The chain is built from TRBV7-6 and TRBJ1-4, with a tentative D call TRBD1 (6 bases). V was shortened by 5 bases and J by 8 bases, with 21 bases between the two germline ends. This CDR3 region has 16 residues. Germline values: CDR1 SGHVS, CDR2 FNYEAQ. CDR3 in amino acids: CASSVKTGRGLEKLFF. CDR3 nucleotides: TGTGCCAGCAGCGTCAAAACAGGGAGAGGTTTGGAAAAACTGTTTTTT.

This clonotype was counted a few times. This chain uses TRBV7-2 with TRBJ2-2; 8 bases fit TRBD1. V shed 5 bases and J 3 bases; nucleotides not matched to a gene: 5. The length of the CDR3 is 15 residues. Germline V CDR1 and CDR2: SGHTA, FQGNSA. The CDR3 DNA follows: TGTGCCAGCAGCGACCAGGGGGCACACACCGGGGAGCTGTTTTTT. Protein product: CASSDQGAHTGELFF.

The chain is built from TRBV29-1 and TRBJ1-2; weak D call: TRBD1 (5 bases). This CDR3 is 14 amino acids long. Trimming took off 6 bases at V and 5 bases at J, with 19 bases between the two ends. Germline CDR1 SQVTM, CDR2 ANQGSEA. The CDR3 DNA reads TGCAGCGTCGCCTCCGGGGCCAGTTCATATGGCTACACCTTC. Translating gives CSVASGASSYGYTF.

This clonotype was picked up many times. CDR3: CSALYSADTQYF. The CDR3, as DNA: TGCAGTGCGCTATATTCTGCCGATACGCAGTATTTT. The chain joins TRBV20-1 to TRBJ2-3; D remains ambiguous. Per the germline V gene, CDR1 is DFQATT and CDR2 is SNEGSKA (reference sequence). Trimming cost V 6 bases and J 6 bases, with 13 bases left between them. This CDR3 has 12 residues.

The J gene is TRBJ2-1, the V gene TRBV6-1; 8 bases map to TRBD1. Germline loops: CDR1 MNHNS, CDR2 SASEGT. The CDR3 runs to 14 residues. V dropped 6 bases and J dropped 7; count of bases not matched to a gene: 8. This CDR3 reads CASSGQGSVNEQFF. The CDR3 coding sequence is TGTGCCAGCAGCGGACAGGGATCGGTGAATGAGCAGTTCTTC.

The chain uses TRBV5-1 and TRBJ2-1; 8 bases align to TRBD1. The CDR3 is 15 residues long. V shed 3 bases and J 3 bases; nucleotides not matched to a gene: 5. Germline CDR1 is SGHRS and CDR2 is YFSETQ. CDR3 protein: CASSSQGVGYNEQFF. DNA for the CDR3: TGCGCCAGCAGCTCACAGGGGGTTGGCTACAATGAGCAGTTCTTC. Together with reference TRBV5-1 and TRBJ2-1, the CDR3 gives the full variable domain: KAGVTQTPRYLIKTRGQQVTLSCSPISGHRSVSWYQQTPGQGLQFLFEYFSETQRNKGNFPGRFSGRQFSNSRSEMNVSTLELGDSALYLCASSSQGVGYNEQFFGPGTRLTVL.

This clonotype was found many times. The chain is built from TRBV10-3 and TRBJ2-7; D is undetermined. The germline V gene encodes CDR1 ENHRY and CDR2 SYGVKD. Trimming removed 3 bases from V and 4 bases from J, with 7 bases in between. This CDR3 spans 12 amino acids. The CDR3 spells CAISDRLYEQYF. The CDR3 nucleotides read TGTGCCATCAGTGATCGCCTTTACGAGCAGTACTTC.

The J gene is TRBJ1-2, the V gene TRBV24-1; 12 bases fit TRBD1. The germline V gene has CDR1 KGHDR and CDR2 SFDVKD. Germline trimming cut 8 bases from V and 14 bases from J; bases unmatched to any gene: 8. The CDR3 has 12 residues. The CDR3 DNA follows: TGTGCCACCAAAACCGGGACAGGGGGCTTGACCTTC. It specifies CATKTGTGGLTF.

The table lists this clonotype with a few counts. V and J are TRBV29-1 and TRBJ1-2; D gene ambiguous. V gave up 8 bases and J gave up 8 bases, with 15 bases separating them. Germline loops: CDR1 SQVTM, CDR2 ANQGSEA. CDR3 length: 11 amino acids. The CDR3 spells CSFRSGSGYTF. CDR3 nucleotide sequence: TGCAGCTTTCGATCCGGTTCCGGCTACACCTTC.

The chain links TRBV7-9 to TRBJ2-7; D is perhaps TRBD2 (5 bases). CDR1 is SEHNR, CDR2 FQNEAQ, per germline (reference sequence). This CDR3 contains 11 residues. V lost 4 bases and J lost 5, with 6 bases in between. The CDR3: CASSWENEQYF. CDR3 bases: TGTGCCAGCAGCTGGGAGAACGAGCAGTACTTC.

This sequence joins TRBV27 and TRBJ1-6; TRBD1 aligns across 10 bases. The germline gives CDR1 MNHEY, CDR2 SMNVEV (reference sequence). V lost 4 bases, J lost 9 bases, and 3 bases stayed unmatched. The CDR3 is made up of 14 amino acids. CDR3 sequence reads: CASSSGTGVSPLHF. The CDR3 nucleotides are TGTGCCAGCAGTTCCGGGACAGGGGTTTCACCCCTCCACTTT.

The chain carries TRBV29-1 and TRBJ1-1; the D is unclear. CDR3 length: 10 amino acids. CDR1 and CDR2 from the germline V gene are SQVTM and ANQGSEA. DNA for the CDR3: TGCACGGCGGCGGGGACTGAAGCTTTCTTT. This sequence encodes CTAAGTEAFF.

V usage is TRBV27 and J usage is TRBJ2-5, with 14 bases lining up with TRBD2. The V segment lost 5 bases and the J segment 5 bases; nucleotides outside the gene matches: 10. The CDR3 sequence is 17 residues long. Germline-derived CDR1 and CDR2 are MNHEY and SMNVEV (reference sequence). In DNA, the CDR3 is TGTGCCAGCAGTGGCCTGGGACTAGCGGGAGTCGGGGAGACCCAGTACTTC. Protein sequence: CASSGLGLAGVGETQYF.

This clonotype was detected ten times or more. CDR3 region: CATTRRRDTRNEQFF. Here the CDR3 DNA reads TGTGCCACCACCCGGCGGCGGGACACAAGGAATGAGCAGTTCTTC. The J gene is TRBJ2-1, the V gene TRBV6-2 or TRBV6-3; D might be TRBD1 or TRBD2, each matching 6 bases. Looked up from germline, CDR1 is MNHEY and CDR2 is SVGEGT. V was pared by 10 bases and J by 7 bases, with 23 bases between. CDR3 length equals 15 residues.